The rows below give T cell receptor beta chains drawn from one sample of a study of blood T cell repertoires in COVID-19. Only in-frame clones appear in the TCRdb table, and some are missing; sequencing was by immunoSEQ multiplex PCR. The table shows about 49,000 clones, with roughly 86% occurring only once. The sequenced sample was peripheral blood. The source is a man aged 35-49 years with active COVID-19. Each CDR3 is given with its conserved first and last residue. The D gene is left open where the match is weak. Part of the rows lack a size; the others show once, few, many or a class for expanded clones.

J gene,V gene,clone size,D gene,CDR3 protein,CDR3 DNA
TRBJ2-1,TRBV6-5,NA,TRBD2,CASSRNSGGVNEQFF,TGTGCCAGCAGCAGGAATAGCGGGGGGGTCAATGAGCAGTTCTTC
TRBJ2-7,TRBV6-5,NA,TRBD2,CASRRLAGDNEQYF,TGTGCCAGCAGACGACTAGCGGGAGACAACGAGCAGTACTTC
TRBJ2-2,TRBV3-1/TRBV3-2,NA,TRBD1,CASSQVMPRDRVGGELFF,TGTGCCAGCAGCCAAGTCATGCCCCGGGACAGGGTGGGCGGGGAGCTGTTTTTT
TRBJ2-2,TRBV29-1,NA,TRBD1,CSVLAQAGTGGVWTGELFF,TGCAGCGTCCTCGCCCAAGCCGGGACAGGGGGCGTTTGGACCGGGGAGCTGTTTTTT
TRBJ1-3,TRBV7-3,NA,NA,CARRISGNTIYF,TGTGCCAGGCGGATCTCTGGAAACACCATATATTTT
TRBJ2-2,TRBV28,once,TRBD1,CASSLLGTGGTGELFF,TGTGCCAGCAGTTTACTCGGGACAGGGGGGACCGGGGAGCTGTTTTTT
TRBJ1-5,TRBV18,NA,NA,CASSTGGAGQPQHF,TGTGCCAGCTCAACTGGGGGCGCGGGTCAGCCCCAGCATTTT
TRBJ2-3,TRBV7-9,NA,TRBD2,CASSGTSGANTDTQYF,TGTGCCAGCAGCGGGACTAGCGGAGCAAACACAGATACGCAGTATTTT
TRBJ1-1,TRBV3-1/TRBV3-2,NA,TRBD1,CASSRLQGATNEAFF,TGTGCCAGCAGCCGCCTTCAGGGGGCTACGAATGAAGCTTTCTTT
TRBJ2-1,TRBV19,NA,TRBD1,CASTRTGLGDEQFF,TGTGCCAGTACCCGGACAGGGCTAGGGGATGAGCAGTTCTTC
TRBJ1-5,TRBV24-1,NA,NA,CATSDLGRPQHF,TGTGCCACCAGTGATTTGGGGCGGCCCCAGCATTTT
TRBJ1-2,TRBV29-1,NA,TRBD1,CSVDRGQNGYTF,TGCAGCGTTGACAGGGGGCAAAATGGCTACACCTTC
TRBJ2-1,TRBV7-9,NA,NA,CASSFPRKEDKSRNEQFF,TGTGCCAGCAGCTTTCCGCGTAAAGAGGATAAGAGTAGGAATGAGCAGTTCTTC
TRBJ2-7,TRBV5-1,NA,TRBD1,CASSFGQGKDEQYF,TGCGCCAGCAGCTTCGGACAGGGGAAGGACGAGCAGTACTTC
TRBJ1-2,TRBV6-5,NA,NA,CASSWYIQGYTF,TGTGCCAGCAGTTGGTATATCCAGGGCTACACCTTC
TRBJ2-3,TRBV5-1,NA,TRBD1,CASSLVEQGTDTQYF,TGCGCCAGCAGCTTGGTAGAACAGGGGACAGATACGCAGTATTTT
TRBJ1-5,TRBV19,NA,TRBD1,CASRTGGNQPQHF,TGTGCCAGTAGAACAGGGGGAAATCAGCCCCAGCATTTT
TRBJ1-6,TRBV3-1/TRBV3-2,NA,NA,CASSQAGAYNSPLHF,TGTGCCAGCAGCCAAGCAGGGGCTTATAATTCACCCCTCCACTTT
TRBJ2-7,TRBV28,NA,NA,CASSFRQGHVHF,TGTGCCAGCAGTTTCCGGCAGGGCCACGTACACTTC
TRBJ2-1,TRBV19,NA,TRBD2,CATSLAGGDEQFF,TGTGCCACCTCCTTAGCGGGAGGCGATGAGCAGTTCTTC
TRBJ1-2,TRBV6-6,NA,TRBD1,CASSSRGRGGYTF,TGTGCCAGCAGCAGCAGGGGGCGAGGAGGCTACACCTTC
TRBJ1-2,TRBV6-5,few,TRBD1,CASSRQGAEYGYTF,TGTGCCAGCAGTCGACAGGGGGCAGAGTATGGCTACACCTTC
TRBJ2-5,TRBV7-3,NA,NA,CASSLTPGLQETQYF,TGTGCCAGCAGCTTAACGCCAGGACTACAAGAGACCCAGTACTTC
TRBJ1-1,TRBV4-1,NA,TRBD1,CASSQRIRKGQGGTEAFF,TGCGCCAGCAGCCAACGAATAAGAAAAGGACAGGGCGGCACTGAAGCTTTCTTT
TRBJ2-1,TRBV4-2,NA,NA,CASSQDQRVYNEQFF,TGTGCCAGCAGCCAAGACCAGCGGGTCTACAATGAGCAGTTCTTC
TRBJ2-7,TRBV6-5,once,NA,CASTPGLDNSYEQYF,TGTGCCAGCACCCCGGGACTGGACAACTCCTACGAGCAGTACTTC
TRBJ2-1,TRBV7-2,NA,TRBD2,CASSPSGRSYNEQFF,TGTGCCAGCAGCCCTAGCGGGAGGTCCTACAATGAGCAGTTCTTC
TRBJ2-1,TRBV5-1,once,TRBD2,CASSLGIAGALDEQFF,TGCGCCAGCAGCTTGGGTATCGCGGGAGCTCTAGATGAGCAGTTCTTC
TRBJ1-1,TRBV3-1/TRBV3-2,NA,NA,CASSPPSGAEAFF,TGTGCCAGCAGCCCTCCCTCAGGGGCTGAAGCTTTCTTT
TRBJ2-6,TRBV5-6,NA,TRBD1,CASSLYEGATGANVLTF,TGTGCCAGCAGCTTATATGAGGGGGCGACTGGGGCCAACGTCCTGACTTTC
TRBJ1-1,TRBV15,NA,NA,CATSTERTGRLTEAFF,TGTGCCACCAGCACAGAGAGAACAGGGCGACTCACTGAAGCTTTCTTT
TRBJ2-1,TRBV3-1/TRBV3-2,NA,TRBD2,CASSQDLGTSGRNEQFF,TGTGCCAGCAGCCAAGATCTCGGGACTAGCGGGAGGAATGAGCAGTTCTTC
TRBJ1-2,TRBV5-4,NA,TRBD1,CASSSKAGTGGAPFYGYTF,TGTGCCAGCAGCTCGAAAGCCGGGACAGGGGGCGCTCCTTTCTATGGCTACACCTTC
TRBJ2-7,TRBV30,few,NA,CAWSPPGGYYEQYF,TGTGCCTGGAGTCCCCCCGGGGGTTACTACGAGCAGTACTTC
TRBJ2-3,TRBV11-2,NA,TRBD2,CASSLDDGTSGRYADTQYF,TGTGCCAGCAGCTTAGATGATGGGACTAGCGGGAGATACGCAGATACGCAGTATTTT
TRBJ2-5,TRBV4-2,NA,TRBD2,CASSPHGLAGYPHF,TGTGCCAGCAGCCCGCATGGACTAGCGGGTTACCCTCACTTC
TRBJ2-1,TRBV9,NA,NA,CASSRGSYNEQFF,TGTGCCAGCAGCCGGGGTAGTTACAATGAGCAGTTCTTC
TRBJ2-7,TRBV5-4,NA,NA,CASSPPDEGYEQYF,TGTGCCAGCAGCCCCCCAGATGAGGGCTACGAGCAGTACTTC
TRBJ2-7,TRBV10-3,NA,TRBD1,CATGTGRSYEQYF,TGTGCCACGGGGACAGGCCGATCCTACGAGCAGTACTTC
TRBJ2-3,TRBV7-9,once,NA,CASSLVGEAQYF,TGTGCCAGCAGCTTAGTTGGGGAGGCGCAGTATTTT
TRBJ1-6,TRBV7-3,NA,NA,CASSQVGHRGSPLHF,TGTGCCAGCAGCCAGGTCGGACATAGGGGTTCACCCCTCCACTTT
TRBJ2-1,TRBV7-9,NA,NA,CASSLSNEQFF,TGTGCCAGCAGCTTGAGTAATGAGCAGTTCTTC
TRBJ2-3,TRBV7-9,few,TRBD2,CASRLAESTDTQYF,TGTGCCAGCAGGCTAGCGGAGAGCACAGATACGCAGTATTTT
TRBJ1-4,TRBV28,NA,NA,CASSLVPFGQLRNEKLFF,TGTGCCAGCAGTTTAGTTCCTTTTGGACAGCTCAGGAATGAAAAACTGTTTTTT
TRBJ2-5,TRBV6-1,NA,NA,CASSEAYRAPRAQYF,TGTGCCAGCAGTGAAGCGTACAGGGCTCCCAGGGCCCAGTACTTC
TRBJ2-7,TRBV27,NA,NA,CASSIRRSYEQYF,TGTGCCAGCAGTATCCGTCGCTCCTACGAGCAGTACTTC
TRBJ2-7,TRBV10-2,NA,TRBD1,CASQYDRGVAQYF,TGCGCCAGCCAATACGACAGGGGGGTGGCGCAGTACTTC
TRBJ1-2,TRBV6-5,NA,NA,CASSYLQANYGYTF,TGTGCCAGCAGTTACCTGCAGGCTAACTATGGCTACACCTTC